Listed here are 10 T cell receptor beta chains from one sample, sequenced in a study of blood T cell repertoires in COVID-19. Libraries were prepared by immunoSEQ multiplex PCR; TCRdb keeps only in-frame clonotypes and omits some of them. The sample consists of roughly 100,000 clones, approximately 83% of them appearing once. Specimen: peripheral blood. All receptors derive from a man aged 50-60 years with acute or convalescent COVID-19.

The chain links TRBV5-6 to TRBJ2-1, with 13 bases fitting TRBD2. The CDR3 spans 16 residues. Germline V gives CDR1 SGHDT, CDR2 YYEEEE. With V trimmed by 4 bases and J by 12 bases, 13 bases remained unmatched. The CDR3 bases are TGTGCCAGCAGCCTGACTAGCGGGGGGCCCGCCAGTGCGCAGTTCTTC. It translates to CASSLTSGGPASAQFF.

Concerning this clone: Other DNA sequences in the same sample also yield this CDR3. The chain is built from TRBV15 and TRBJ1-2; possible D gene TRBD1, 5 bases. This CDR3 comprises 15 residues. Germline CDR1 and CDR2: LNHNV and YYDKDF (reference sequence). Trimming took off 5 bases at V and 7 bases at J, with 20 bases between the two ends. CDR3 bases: TGTGCCACCAGCGGGCGAGGAGGGGCGGGGGGTGGCTACACCTTC. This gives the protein CATSGRGGAGGGYTF.

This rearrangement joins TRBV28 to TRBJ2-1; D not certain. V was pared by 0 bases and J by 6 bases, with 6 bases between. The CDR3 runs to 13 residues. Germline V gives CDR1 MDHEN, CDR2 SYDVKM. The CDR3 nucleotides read TGTGCCAGCAGTTTATGGGAGTCCAATGAGCAGTTCTTC. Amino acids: CASSLWESNEQFF.

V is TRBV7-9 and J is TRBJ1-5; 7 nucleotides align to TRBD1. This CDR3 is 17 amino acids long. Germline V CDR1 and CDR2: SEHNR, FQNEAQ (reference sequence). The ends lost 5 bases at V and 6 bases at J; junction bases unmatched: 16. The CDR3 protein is CASSHTNAGTVGQPQHF. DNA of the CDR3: TGTGCCAGCAGCCACACCAACGCCGGGACAGTTGGTCAGCCCCAGCATTTT.

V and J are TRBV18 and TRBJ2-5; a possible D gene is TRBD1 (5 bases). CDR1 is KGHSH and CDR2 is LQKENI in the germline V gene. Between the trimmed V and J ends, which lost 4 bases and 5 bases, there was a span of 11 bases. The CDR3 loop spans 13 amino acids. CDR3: CASSRSRVETQYF. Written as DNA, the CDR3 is TGTGCCAGCTCACGAAGCAGGGTCGAGACCCAGTACTTC. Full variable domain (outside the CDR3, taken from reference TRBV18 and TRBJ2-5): NAGVMQNPRHLVRRRGQEARLRCSPMKGHSHVYWYRQLPEEGLKFMVYLQKENIIDESGMPKERFSAEFPKEGPSILRIQQVVRGDSAAYFCASSRSRVETQYFGPGTRLLVL.

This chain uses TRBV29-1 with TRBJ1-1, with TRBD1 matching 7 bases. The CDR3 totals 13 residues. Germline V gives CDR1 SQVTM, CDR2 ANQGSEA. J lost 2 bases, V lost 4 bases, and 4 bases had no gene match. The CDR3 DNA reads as TGCAGCGTTGGGACAGGACTTAACACTGAAGCTTTCTTT. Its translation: CSVGTGLNTEAFF.

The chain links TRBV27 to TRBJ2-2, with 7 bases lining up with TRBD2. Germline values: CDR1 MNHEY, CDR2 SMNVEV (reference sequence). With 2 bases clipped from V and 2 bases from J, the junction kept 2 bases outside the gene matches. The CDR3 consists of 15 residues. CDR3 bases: TGTGCCAGCAGTTTAAGCGGGACTAACACCGGGGAGCTGTTTTTT. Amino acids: CASSLSGTNTGELFF.

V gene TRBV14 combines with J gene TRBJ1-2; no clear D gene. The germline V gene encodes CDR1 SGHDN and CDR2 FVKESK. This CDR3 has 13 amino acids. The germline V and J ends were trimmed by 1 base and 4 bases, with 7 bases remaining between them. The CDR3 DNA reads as TGTGCCAGCAGCCAAGCTTACAGCTATGGCTACACCTTC. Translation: CASSQAYSYGYTF. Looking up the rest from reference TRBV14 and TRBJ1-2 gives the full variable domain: EAGVTQFPSHSVIEKGQTVTLRCDPISGHDNLYWYRRVMGKEIKFLLHFVKESKQDESGMPNNRFLAERTGGTYSTLKVQPAELEDSGVYFCASSQAYSYGYTFGSGTRLTVV.

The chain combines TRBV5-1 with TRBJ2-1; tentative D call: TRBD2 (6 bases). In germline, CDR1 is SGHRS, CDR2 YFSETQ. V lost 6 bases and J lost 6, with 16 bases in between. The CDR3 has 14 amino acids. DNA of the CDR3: TGCGCCAGCACTTTCCGGGGGTTTGCCAATGAGCAGTTCTTC. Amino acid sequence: CASTFRGFANEQFF.

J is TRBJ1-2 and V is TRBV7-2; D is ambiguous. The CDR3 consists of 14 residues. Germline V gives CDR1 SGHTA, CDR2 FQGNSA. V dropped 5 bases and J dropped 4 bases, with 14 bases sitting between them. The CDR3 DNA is TGTGCCAGCAGCCCCGGCCCGACGGGCTATGGCTACACCTTC. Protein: CASSPGPTGYGYTF.